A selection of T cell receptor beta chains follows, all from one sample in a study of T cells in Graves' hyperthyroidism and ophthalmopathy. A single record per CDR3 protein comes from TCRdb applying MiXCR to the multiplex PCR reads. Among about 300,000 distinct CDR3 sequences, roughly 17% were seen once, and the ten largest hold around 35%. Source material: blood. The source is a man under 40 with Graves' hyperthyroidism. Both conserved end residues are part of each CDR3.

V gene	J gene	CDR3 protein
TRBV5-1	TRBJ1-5	CASSLDRPQPQHF
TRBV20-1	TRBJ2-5	CSAQGLVSETQYF
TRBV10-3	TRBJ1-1	CAIRGGGSSTEAFF
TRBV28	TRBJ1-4	CASRSTDEKLFF
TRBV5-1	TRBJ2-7	CASSWDRGYGQYF
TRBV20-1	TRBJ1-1	CSARSPANTEAFF
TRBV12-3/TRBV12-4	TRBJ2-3	CASRPGQGGADTQYF
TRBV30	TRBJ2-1	CAWQSGTSIYNEQFF
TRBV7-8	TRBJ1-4	CASSRQGIDEKLFF
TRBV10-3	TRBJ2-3	CAISDGTSPEAYF
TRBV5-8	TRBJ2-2	CASSLGWAGELFF
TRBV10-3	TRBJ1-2	CAISDGQGEGGYTF
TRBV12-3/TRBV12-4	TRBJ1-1	CASSFFRQNTEAFF
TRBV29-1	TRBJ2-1	CSVKDSFPYNEQFF
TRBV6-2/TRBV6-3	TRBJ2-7	CASRRGDSARYEQYF
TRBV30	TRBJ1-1	CAWARGRSMNTEAFF
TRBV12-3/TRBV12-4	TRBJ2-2	CASSSGPVRTGELFF
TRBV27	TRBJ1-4	CASSMRVGDKREKLFF
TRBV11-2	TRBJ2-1	CASSLAPPTSEPYNEQFF
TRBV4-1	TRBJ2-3	CASRPVAGDGTDTQYF
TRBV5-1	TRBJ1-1	CASSILAENTEAFF
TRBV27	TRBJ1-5	CASSPSSNQPQHF
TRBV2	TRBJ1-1	CASSPQGGWAEAFF
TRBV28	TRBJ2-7	CASSLVLAGIYEQYF
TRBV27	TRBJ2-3	CASSLWEGTVTDTQYF
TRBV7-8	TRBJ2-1	CASSPSSGRFDEQFF
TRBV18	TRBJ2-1	CASSPGSGSVYEQFF
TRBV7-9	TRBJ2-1	CASSLEPGVPFF
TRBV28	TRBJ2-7	CASSPSGINYEQYF
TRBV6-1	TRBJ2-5	CASSKTQGTQETQYF
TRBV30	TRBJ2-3	CAWSFAAGDTQYF
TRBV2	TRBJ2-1	CASTGQGIFNEQFF
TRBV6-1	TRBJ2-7	CASTRDRALYEQYF
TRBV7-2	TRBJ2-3	CASKNRLAESTDTQYF
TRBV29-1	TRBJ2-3	CSVQSTDTQYF
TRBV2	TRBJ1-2	CASSQGTYGYTF
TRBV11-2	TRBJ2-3	CASSLLLAGVRDTQYF
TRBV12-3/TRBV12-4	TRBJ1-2	CASRRTTVDGYTF
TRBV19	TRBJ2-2	CASRGQGAGELFF
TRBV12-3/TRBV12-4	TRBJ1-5	CASSFHRDNQPQHF
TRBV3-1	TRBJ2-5	CASSRSIGPPETQYF
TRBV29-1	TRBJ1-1	CSVGFVGTEAFF
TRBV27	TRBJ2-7	CASSLSGVSEQYF
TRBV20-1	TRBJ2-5	CSATRGTQYF
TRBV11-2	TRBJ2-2	CASSLGSGSTELFF
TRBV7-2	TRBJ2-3	CASSLRDNTDTQYF
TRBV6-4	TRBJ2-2	CASRDSSNTGELFF
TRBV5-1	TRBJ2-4	CASSLVGQGILAKNIQYF
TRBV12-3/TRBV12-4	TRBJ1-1	CASSRGETQAFF
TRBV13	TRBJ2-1	CASSPGTSGRFNEQFF
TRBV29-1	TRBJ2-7	CSARQGVSYEQYF
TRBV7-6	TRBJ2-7	CASSLTTPPSSYEQYF
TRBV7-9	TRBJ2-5	CASSLPAEETQYF
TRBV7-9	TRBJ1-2	CASPTRTGGYGYTF
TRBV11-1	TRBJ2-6	CASSFEANVLTF
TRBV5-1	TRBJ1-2	CASFTGDRLDYGYTF
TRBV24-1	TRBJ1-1	CATRDEAFF
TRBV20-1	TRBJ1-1	CSARVLRGTEAFF
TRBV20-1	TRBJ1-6	CSARHDLGVGSPLHF
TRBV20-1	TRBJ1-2	CSARPRGYYGYTF